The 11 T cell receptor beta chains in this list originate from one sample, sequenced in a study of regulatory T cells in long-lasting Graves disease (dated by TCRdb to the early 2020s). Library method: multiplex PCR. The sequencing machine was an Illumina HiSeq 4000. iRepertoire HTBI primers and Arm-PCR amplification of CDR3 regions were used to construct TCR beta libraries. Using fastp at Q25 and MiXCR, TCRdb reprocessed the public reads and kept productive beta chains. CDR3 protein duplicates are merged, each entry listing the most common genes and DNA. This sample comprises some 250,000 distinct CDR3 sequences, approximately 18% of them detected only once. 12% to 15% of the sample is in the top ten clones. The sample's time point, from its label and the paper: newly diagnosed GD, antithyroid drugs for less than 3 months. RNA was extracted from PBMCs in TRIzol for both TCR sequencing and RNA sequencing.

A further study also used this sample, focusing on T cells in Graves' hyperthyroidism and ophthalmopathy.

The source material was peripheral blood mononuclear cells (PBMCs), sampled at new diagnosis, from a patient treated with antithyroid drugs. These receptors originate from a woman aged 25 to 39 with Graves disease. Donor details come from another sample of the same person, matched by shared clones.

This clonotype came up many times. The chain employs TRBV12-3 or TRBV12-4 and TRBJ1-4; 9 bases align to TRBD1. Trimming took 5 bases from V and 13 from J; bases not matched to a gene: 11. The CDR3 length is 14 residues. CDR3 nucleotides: TGTGCCAGCAGTGTACAGGGGGCTAAGGCGAGACTGTTTTTT. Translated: CASSVQGAKARLFF.

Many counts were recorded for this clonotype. CDR3: CASSRGTGGYEQYF. CDR3 nucleotide sequence: TGTGCCAGCAGCCGAGGGACAGGGGGATACGAGCAGTACTTC. The chain couples TRBV3-1 to TRBJ2-7, with 11 bases fitting TRBD1. The V segment lost 4 bases and the J segment 4 bases; nucleotides outside the gene matches: 3. This CDR3 has 14 residues. The germline V gene encodes CDR1 LGHDT and CDR2 YNNKEL (reference sequence).

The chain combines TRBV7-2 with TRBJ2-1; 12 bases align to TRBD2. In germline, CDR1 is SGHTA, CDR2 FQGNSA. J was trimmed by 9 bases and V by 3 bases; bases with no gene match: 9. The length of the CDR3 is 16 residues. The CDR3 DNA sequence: TGTGCCAGCAGCTTCCCGACTAGCGGGGGAAGGGGTGAGCAGTTCTTC. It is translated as CASSFPTSGGRGEQFF.

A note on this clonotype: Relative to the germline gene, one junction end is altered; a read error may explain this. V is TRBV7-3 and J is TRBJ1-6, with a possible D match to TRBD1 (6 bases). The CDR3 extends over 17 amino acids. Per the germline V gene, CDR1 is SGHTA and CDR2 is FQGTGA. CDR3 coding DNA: TGTGCCAGCAGCCTAACAGGGTCGGAGGGCTATAATTCACCCCTCCACTTT. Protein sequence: CASSLTGSEGYNSPLHF.

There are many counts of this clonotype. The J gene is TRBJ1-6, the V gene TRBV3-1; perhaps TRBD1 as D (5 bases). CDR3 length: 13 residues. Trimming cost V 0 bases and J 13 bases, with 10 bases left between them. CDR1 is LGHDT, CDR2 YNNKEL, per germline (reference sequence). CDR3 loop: CASSQDNRTPLHF. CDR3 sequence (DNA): TGTGCCAGCAGCCAAGATAACAGGACTCCCCTCCACTTT.

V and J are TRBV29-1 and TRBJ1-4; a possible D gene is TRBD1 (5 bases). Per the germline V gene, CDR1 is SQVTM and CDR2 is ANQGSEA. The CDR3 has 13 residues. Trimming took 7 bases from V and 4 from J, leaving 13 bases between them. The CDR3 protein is CSARDRVNEKLFF. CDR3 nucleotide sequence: TGCAGCGCCCGTGACAGAGTTAATGAAAAACTGTTTTTT.

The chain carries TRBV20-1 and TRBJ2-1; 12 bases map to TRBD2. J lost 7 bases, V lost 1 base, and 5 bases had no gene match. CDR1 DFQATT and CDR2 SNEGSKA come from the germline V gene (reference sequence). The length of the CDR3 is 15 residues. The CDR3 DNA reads TGCAGTGCTAGAGCTAGCGGGGGGGCCGGAAATGAGCAGTTCTTC. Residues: CSARASGGAGNEQFF.

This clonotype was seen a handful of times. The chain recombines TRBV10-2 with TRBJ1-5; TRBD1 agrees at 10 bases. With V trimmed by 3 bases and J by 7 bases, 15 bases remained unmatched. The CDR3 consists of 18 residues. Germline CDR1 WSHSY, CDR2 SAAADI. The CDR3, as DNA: TGCGCCAGCAGTGATCGTAGTACAGACAGGGGGCTGGGACAGCCCCAGCATTTT. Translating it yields CASSDRSTDRGLGQPQHF.

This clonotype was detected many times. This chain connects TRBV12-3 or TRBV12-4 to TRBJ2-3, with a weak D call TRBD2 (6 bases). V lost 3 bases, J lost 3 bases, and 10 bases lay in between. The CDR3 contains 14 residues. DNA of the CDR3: TGTGCCAGCAGTTTCTGGAGGGTGACAGATACGCAGTATTTT. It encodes CASSFWRVTDTQYF.

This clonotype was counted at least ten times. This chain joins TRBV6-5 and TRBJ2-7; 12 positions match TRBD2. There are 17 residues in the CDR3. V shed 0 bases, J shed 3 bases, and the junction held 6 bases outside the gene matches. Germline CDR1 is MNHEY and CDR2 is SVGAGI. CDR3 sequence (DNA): TGTGCCAGCAGTTACTCAACCACTAGCGGGGGGCTCTACGAGCAGTACTTC. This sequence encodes CASSYSTTSGGLYEQYF.

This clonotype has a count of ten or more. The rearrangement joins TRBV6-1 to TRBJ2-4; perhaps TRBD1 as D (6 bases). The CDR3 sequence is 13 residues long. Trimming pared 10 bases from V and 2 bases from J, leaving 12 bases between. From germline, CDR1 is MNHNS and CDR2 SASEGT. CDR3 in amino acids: CATSTGSKNIQYF. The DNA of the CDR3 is TGTGCCACTTCGACAGGATCCAAAAACATTCAGTACTTC.